These 14 T cell receptor beta chains came from one sample sequenced in a study of tumour-infiltrating T cells in Burkitt lymphoma. Some clones are missing from TCRdb's copy, which holds only in-frame ones; the method was immunoSEQ multiplex PCR. The sample records 350 to 450 clones, around a sixth being singletons. The sequenced sample was tumor tissue. These receptors were taken from a human donor with Burkitt lymphoma.

This clone was seen more than once but under ten times. The genes are TRBV18 and TRBJ1-4, with TRBD1 matching over 10 bases. V lost 4 bases to trimming and J lost 6 bases; unmatched junction nucleotides: 2. Germline CDR1 KGHSH, CDR2 LQKENI. The CDR3 runs to 14 residues. CDR3 sequence reads: CASSRQGADEKLFF. CDR3 nucleotide sequence: TGTGCCAGCTCACGACAGGGGGCGGATGAAAAACTGTTTTTT.

This clone was counted between two and nine times. The chain links TRBV7-9 to TRBJ1-3, with D uncertain. The CDR3 is 13 amino acids. The germline CDR1 and CDR2 sequences are SEHNR and FQNEAQ (reference sequence). Trimming cost V 4 bases and J 2 bases, with 6 bases left between them. The CDR3 spells CASSSDAGNTIYF. DNA of the CDR3: TGTGCCAGCAGCTCCGATGCTGGAAACACCATATATTTT.

This clone has a handful of counts. The gene calls are TRBV29-1 and TRBJ1-1, with D hard to call. This CDR3 spans 14 amino acids. V was trimmed by 4 bases and J by 3 bases, leaving 15 bases between them. The germline gives CDR1 SQVTM, CDR2 ANQGSEA. Written as DNA, the CDR3 is TGCAGCGTTGGAAGAAGGCTCGACCACACTGAAGCTTTCTTT. Its protein product is CSVGRRLDHTEAFF.

This rearrangement joins TRBV7-2 to TRBJ1-2; no clear D. Germline CDR1 reads SGHTA; CDR2 reads FQGNSA. The CDR3 length is 13 residues. Trimming removed 5 bases from V and 5 bases from J, with 12 bases in between. CDR3 region: CASSPASEYGYTF. The CDR3 nucleotides read TGTGCCAGCAGCCCCGCCTCGGAATATGGCTACACCTTC. Full variable domain (outside the CDR3, taken from reference TRBV7-2 and TRBJ1-2): GAGVSQSPSNKVTEKGKDVELRCDPISGHTALYWYRQSLGQGLEFLIYFQGNSAPDKSGLPSDRFSAERTGGSVSTLTIQRTQQEDSAVYLCASSPASEYGYTFGSGTRLTVV.

This chain connects TRBV7-2 to TRBJ1-3, with D hard to call. In germline, CDR1 is SGHTA, CDR2 FQGNSA. Trimming took 0 bases from V and 9 from J, leaving 12 bases between them. This CDR3 is built from 14 residues. The CDR3, as DNA: TGTGCCAGCAGCTTAGCGGGCGGAGGCAGCACCATATATTTT. Encoded protein: CASSLAGGGSTIYF. The variable domain in full, with the rest retrieved from reference TRBV7-2 and TRBJ1-3, is GAGVSQSPSNKVTEKGKDVELRCDPISGHTALYWYRQSLGQGLEFLIYFQGNSAPDKSGLPSDRFSAERTGGSVSTLTIQRTQQEDSAVYLCASSLAGGGSTIYFGEGSWLTVV.

This chain connects TRBV7-2 to TRBJ2-1; TRBD2 agrees at 11 bases. The CDR3 extends over 14 amino acids. Germline-derived CDR1 and CDR2 are SGHTA and FQGNSA. J gave up 9 bases and V 6 bases, and 7 bases lay outside the gene matches. The CDR3 DNA is TGTGCCAGCAGGGTGACTAGCGGGGCGTTTGAGCAGTTCTTC. Translating gives CASRVTSGAFEQFF.

V is TRBV5-5 and J is TRBJ1-6, with D maybe TRBD1 (5 bases). Germline loops: CDR1 SGHKS, CDR2 YYEKEE (reference sequence). Trimming left V 3 bases short and J 9 bases short, with 13 bases between. The CDR3 totals 14 residues. CDR3 coding DNA: TGTGCCAGCAGCTGGGATCGAGGGGCTTCACCCCTCCACTTT. Its translation: CASSWDRGASPLHF.

The chain joins TRBV5-1 to TRBJ1-1, with D unclear. The CDR3 spans 12 residues. V gave up 5 bases and J gave up 1 base, with 6 bases separating them. Germline loops: CDR1 SGHRS, CDR2 YFSETQ. The CDR3 nucleotides are TGCGCCAGCAGGGTTTCGAACACTGAAGCTTTCTTT. Its protein product is CASRVSNTEAFF.

The CDR3 sequence: CASSEGGTVYEQYF. The CDR3, as DNA: TGTGCCAGCAGTGAAGGGGGGACAGTTTACGAGCAGTACTTC. The chain joins TRBV6-1 to TRBJ2-7; 7 nucleotides align to TRBD1. J lost 4 bases, V lost 1 base, and 4 bases had no gene match. CDR3 length: 14 amino acids. Germline CDR1 reads MNHNS; CDR2 reads SASEGT.

This clone was counted only a few times. This chain links TRBV5-1 with TRBJ1-1, with D perhaps TRBD1 (6 bases). CDR3 length: 15 amino acids. Germline values: CDR1 SGHRS, CDR2 YFSETQ. Trimming pared 6 bases from V and 4 bases from J, leaving 19 bases between. The CDR3 DNA follows: TGCGCCAGCAAACAACACAGGGAGGTGGGCACTGAAGCTTTCTTT. As protein: CASKQHREVGTEAFF.

This clone was detected only a few times. The J gene is TRBJ1-1, the V gene TRBV7-8; no clear D. V lost 5 bases to trimming and J lost 5 bases, with 9 bases between them. CDR3 size: 12 residues. Germline V gene sequence: CDR1 SGHVS, CDR2 FQNEAQ. This CDR3 is CASSRVGTEAFF. The CDR3 DNA follows: TGTGCCAGCAGCCGCGTGGGGACTGAAGCTTTCTTT.

The chain couples TRBV27 to TRBJ2-4, with 9 positions matching TRBD2. Germline CDR1 is MNHEY and CDR2 is SMNVEV (reference sequence). V lost 5 bases and J lost 2; bases outside the gene matches: 10. The CDR3 is 17 amino acids. CDR3 bases: TGTGCCAGCAGTCCTCGTTCTAGCGGGGTTACCAAAAACATTCAGTACTTC. Protein sequence: CASSPRSSGVTKNIQYF.

The gene calls are TRBV27 and TRBJ1-5; tentatively, D is TRBD1 (5 bases). Germline values: CDR1 MNHEY, CDR2 SMNVEV (reference sequence). The ends were cut back, 8 bases at V and 0 bases at J, with 14 bases in the middle. The CDR3 runs to 15 residues. The CDR3 protein is CASADSTVSNQPQHF. The CDR3 bases are TGTGCCAGCGCCGATTCGACAGTTAGCAATCAGCCCCAGCATTTT.

This clone has more than one count but fewer than ten. The chain employs TRBV29-1 and TRBJ2-3; TRBD2 matches 10 bases. CDR3 length equals 16 residues. Germline V lookup: CDR1 SQVTM, CDR2 ANQGSEA. The ends lost 0 bases at V and 6 bases at J; junction bases unmatched: 9. CDR3 in DNA: TGCAGCGTTGAAGACCCTACTAGCGGGGACCTGGATACGCAGTATTTT. Amino acid sequence: CSVEDPTSGDLDTQYF.